The rows below give T cell receptor beta chains drawn from one sample of a study of cytomegalovirus exposure and HLA in healthy donors. The repertoire was sequenced with immunoSEQ multiplex PCR; TCRdb's copy has only in-frame clones and lacks some. The sample yields about 190,000 clones, roughly 77% seen once. Sequenced sample: PBMCs. The receptor set was obtained from a man younger than 45 in good health and CMV-seropositive. The CDR3 runs from the conserved cysteine through the conserved F or W. The D gene is left open where the match is weak. Expanded clones are given a class, and other clones once, few, many or no size at all.

TRBV7-9	once	15	TRBJ2-1	-	CASNGVLISYNEQFF	TGTGCCAGCAACGGAGTATTGATCTCCTACAATGAGCAGTTCTTC
TRBV30	-	16	TRBJ2-3	TRBD2	CAWAVGLAGVVDTQYF	TGTGCCTGGGCGGTTGGACTAGCGGGAGTGGTAGATACGCAGTATTTT
TRBV29-1	-	13	TRBJ1-4	TRBD1	CSVAGTGGEKLFF	TGCAGCGTTGCCGGGACAGGGGGTGAAAAACTGTTTTTT
TRBV5-4	-	18	TRBJ2-3	TRBD2	CASSLYPASGRMIDTQYF	TGTGCCAGCAGCTTGTACCCCGCTAGCGGGAGAATGATAGATACGCAGTATTTT
TRBV5-1	-	15	TRBJ2-7	-	CASSLAPTEVYEQYF	TGCGCCAGCAGCTTGGCCCCGACAGAAGTCTACGAGCAGTACTTC
TRBV10-3	-	14	TRBJ2-2	-	CAIRAGGETGELFF	TGTGCCATCAGAGCCGGGGGTGAAACCGGGGAGCTGTTTTTT
TRBV29-1	-	13	TRBJ2-4	-	CSVEYTSKNIQYF	TGCAGCGTCGAGTATACCTCCAAAAACATTCAGTACTTC
TRBV5-6	-	14	TRBJ2-3	-	CASSLIRGTDTQYF	TGTGCCAGCAGCTTGATCCGGGGCACAGATACGCAGTATTTT
TRBV7-3	-	13	TRBJ2-7	-	CASSSGEANEQYF	TGTGCCAGCAGCTCCGGGGAAGCAAACGAGCAGTACTTC
TRBV25-1	-	13	TRBJ2-1	-	CASSLRGSSEQFF	TGTGCCAGCAGTCTGCGGGGTTCCAGTGAGCAGTTCTTC